The 17 T cell receptor beta chains given below trace back to one sample, sequenced in a study of blood T cell repertoires in COVID-19 (dated by TCRdb to 2018 to 2021). The method was the immunoSEQ multiplex PCR assay. TCRdb retrieved this table from immuneACCESS and kept in-frame rearrangements only. Not all clones are present; in checked studies, unresolved V genes account for under half, and no reason is known for the remainder. Across this sample there are about 360,000 clones, with roughly 90% seen only once. The ten largest clones represent roughly 7.1% of the sample. The sequenced material came from peripheral blood. These receptors came from a woman aged 60 to 75 with COVID-19, enrolled during active disease.

The chain joins TRBV5-1 to TRBJ1-1, with 7 bases that match TRBD1. The length of the CDR3 is 15 residues. Trimming took 1 base from V and 5 from J; bases not matched to a gene: 8. Germline CDR1 is SGHRS and CDR2 is YFSETQ. The CDR3 DNA reads as TGCGCCAGCAGCTTGAGGCAGGGGGTAGGGACTGAAGCTTTCTTT. Encoded protein: CASSLRQGVGTEAFF.

CDR3 nucleotides: TGTGCCAGCAGCTTGGACAGGGATTTGGGCTTCATGAACACTGAAGCTTTCTTT. Its translation is CASSLDRDLGFMNTEAFF. The chain links TRBV5-8 to TRBJ1-1; TRBD1 is a possible D gene (6 bases). V lost 0 bases, J lost 0 bases, and 18 bases lay in between. Germline values: CDR1 SGHTS, CDR2 YDEGEE. The length of the CDR3 is 18 residues.

V gene TRBV7-7 combines with J gene TRBJ2-5; possible D gene TRBD2, 7 bases. The germline V and J ends were trimmed by 6 bases and 4 bases, with 12 bases remaining between them. Looked up from germline, CDR1 is SSHAT and CDR2 is FNYEAQ (reference sequence). This CDR3 is built from 13 residues. CDR3 coding DNA: TGTGCCAGCAGTGGGCGGGGGCGAGAGACCCAGTACTTC. Protein sequence: CASSGRGRETQYF. Based on the CDR3 plus reference TRBV7-7 and TRBJ2-5, the full variable domain is GAGVSQSPRYKVTKRGQDVTLRCDPISSHATLYWYQQALGQGPEFLTYFNYEAQPDKSGLPSDRFSAERPEGSISTLTIQRTEQRDSAMYRCASSGRGRETQYFGPGTRLLVL.

This rearrangement joins TRBV5-8 to TRBJ1-2; TRBD1 matches 8 bases. This CDR3 region has 14 residues. V trimming: 3 bases; J trimming: 7 bases; junction bases outside the gene matches: 8. The V gene's germline CDR1 is SGHTS and CDR2 YDEGEE. The CDR3 nucleotides read TGTGCCAGCAGCTGGGAGGACAGGGCGGGTGGCTACACCTTC. Protein sequence: CASSWEDRAGGYTF.

This clone was counted once. This rearrangement joins TRBV7-9 to TRBJ1-6, with D possibly matching TRBD1 (6 bases). The CDR3 is 14 amino acids. Germline assignment: CDR1 SEHNR and CDR2 FQNEAQ (reference sequence). V was trimmed by 3 bases and J by 7 bases, leaving 10 bases between them. The CDR3 bases are TGTGCCAGCAGCTTCCCAGGGGAGAATTCACCCCTCCACTTT. Translation: CASSFPGENSPLHF.

The chain recombines TRBV5-1 with TRBJ1-1, with 8 bases identical to TRBD1. The CDR3 totals 11 residues. Trimming cost V 4 bases and J 7 bases; bases outside gene matches: 0. Per germline, CDR1 SGHRS and CDR2 YFSETQ. The CDR3 nucleotides are TGCGCCAGCAGCGGGACAGGTGAAGCTTTCTTT. Its translation is CASSGTGEAFF.

This chain joins TRBV7-9 and TRBJ2-2, with D maybe TRBD1 (5 bases). Looked up from germline, CDR1 is SEHNR and CDR2 is FQNEAQ (reference sequence). V lost 6 bases to trimming and J lost 0 bases, with 8 bases between them. This CDR3 is 14 amino acids long. This CDR3 is CASRQTANTGELFF. The CDR3 DNA sequence: TGTGCCAGCAGACAGACAGCGAACACCGGGGAGCTGTTTTTT.

The chain combines TRBV3-1 (or the pseudogene TRBV3-2) with TRBJ2-5; no definite D call. Trimming stripped 5 bases from V and 6 bases from J, with 22 bases between. This CDR3 comprises 16 residues. Per the germline V gene, CDR1 is LGHDT and CDR2 is YNNKEL (reference sequence). DNA for the CDR3: TGTGCCAGCAGCTTTGGCACCGGCGGCTTTAAGCAGACCCAGTACTTC. It specifies CASSFGTGGFKQTQYF.

V is TRBV6-5 and J is TRBJ1-6; 7 bases map to TRBD1. Germline loops: CDR1 MNHEY, CDR2 SVGAGI. The V segment lost 6 bases and the J segment 8 bases; nucleotides outside the gene matches: 10. CDR3 length: 15 residues. The CDR3 coding sequence is TGTGCCAGCAGACCTCCAGGGGGTATTGATTCACCCCTCCACTTT. Translated, it gives CASRPPGGIDSPLHF.

V usage is TRBV14 and J usage is TRBJ1-2; 9 bases map to TRBD1. This CDR3 region has 14 residues. V shed 0 bases and J 12 bases; nucleotides not matched to a gene: 8. Germline V gene lookup returns CDR1 SGHDN and CDR2 FVKESK. CDR3 bases: TGTGCCAGCAGCCAAGATAGTGGACAGGGGTTCGACACCTTC. Protein sequence: CASSQDSGQGFDTF.

This clone was counted a single time. The chain couples TRBV4-2 to TRBJ2-7, with D unclear. CDR1 is LGHNA and CDR2 is YNFKEQ in the germline V gene. The length of the CDR3 is 16 residues. V lost 0 bases and J 2 bases, leaving 14 bases between the germline ends. DNA for the CDR3: TGTGCCAGCAGCCAAGATCTCCAGGTACCTACCTACGAGCAGTACTTC. Protein sequence: CASSQDLQVPTYEQYF.

The chain employs TRBV27 and TRBJ1-1; 11 bases agree with TRBD1. The germline V gene has CDR1 MNHEY and CDR2 SMNVEV (reference sequence). CDR3 size: 15 residues. The trim removed 5 bases at V and 8 bases at J, leaving 10 bases unmatched. The CDR3 is CASSITGQGAREAFF. The CDR3 nucleotides are TGTGCCAGCAGTATAACCGGACAGGGGGCGAGGGAAGCTTTCTTT.

This clone was seen more than once but under ten times. The gene calls are TRBV5-6 and TRBJ2-5; 8 bases line up with TRBD1. J was trimmed by 2 bases and V by 3 bases; bases with no gene match: 6. CDR1 is SGHDT, CDR2 YYEEEE, per germline. The CDR3 consists of 15 residues. The CDR3 DNA reads TGTGCCAGCAGCTCCTCCGGGACAGGACAAGAGACCCAGTACTTC. Its translation is CASSSSGTGQETQYF.

The V call is TRBV7-8, the J call TRBJ1-1; D is unclear. Germline CDR1 SGHVS, CDR2 FQNEAQ. The CDR3 is made up of 12 amino acids. The V end was cut by 5 bases, the J end by 1 base, with 5 bases between. CDR3 protein: CASSQRNTEAFF. The CDR3 region has the DNA TGTGCCAGCAGCCAGAGGAACACTGAAGCTTTCTTT.

The CDR3, as DNA: TGTGCCAGCACCCAGAGAGGGACAACTAATGAAAAACTGTTTTTT. Translated: CASTQRGTTNEKLFF. This chain connects TRBV9 to TRBJ1-4, with unresolved D. The germline V gene encodes CDR1 SGDLS and CDR2 YYNGEE. The CDR3 totals 15 residues. Trimming stripped 6 bases from V and 0 bases from J, with 12 bases between.

The chain couples TRBV7-2 to TRBJ2-2; 7 nucleotides align to TRBD1. The V gene's germline CDR1 is SGHTA and CDR2 FQGNSA. The CDR3 totals 14 residues. Losses at the gene ends were 4 bases for V and 6 bases for J; bases not matched to a gene: 5. Here the CDR3 reads CASSSIGGAGELFF. The CDR3 bases are TGTGCCAGCAGCTCTATAGGGGGCGCCGGGGAGCTGTTTTTT.

The rearrangement links TRBV27 to TRBJ2-1, with D maybe TRBD2 (5 bases). Looked up from germline, CDR1 is MNHEY and CDR2 is SMNVEV (reference sequence). The CDR3 consists of 15 residues. V lost 6 bases, J lost 2 bases, and 14 bases lay in between. The CDR3 sequence is CASRPTTGTYNEQFF. DNA of the CDR3: TGTGCCAGCAGGCCAACTACCGGGACCTACAATGAGCAGTTCTTC.